This is a list of T cell receptor beta chains from one sample in a study of blood T cells in healthy people across ages. TCRdb used MiXCR to reprocess the 5' RACE reads, holding one entry per CDR3 protein. The sample lists around 1.7 million distinct CDR3 sequences, approximately 28% occurring once. Sample: blood. These TCRs come from a woman in her twenties or thirties in good health. Each CDR3 is given with its conserved first and last residue. The order of the fields is V gene, J gene, clone size, D gene, CDR3 protein, CDR3 DNA. A D gene is named only where the DNA matches it firmly. Clone size, where shown, is once, few, many, or a class for clones that have expanded.

V gene: TRBV10-1
J gene: TRBJ2-3
clone size: many
D gene: TRBD1
CDR3 protein: CASSESDRGPVDTQYF
CDR3 DNA: TGCGCCAGCAGTGAGTCCGACAGGGGGCCGGTAGATACGCAGTATTTT

V gene: TRBV19
J gene: TRBJ1-2
clone size: -
D gene: -
CDR3 protein: CASSFRAIYGYTF
CDR3 DNA: TGTGCCAGTAGTTTCCGGGCCATCTATGGCTACACCTTC

V gene: TRBV21-1
J gene: TRBJ2-5
clone size: few
D gene: -
CDR3 protein: CASITRETQYF
CDR3 DNA: TGTGCCAGCATCACCAGAGAGACCCAGTACTTC

V gene: TRBV12-3/TRBV12-4
J gene: TRBJ2-1
clone size: many
D gene: TRBD1
CDR3 protein: CASSLVDRVGNEQFF
CDR3 DNA: TGTGCCAGCAGTTTAGTTGACAGGGTCGGCAATGAGCAGTTCTTC

V gene: TRBV20-1
J gene: TRBJ1-2
clone size: -
D gene: -
CDR3 protein: CSASSTINYGYTF
CDR3 DNA: TGCAGTGCTAGTAGCACAATTAACTATGGCTACACCTTC

V gene: TRBV7-3
J gene: TRBJ2-7
clone size: -
D gene: TRBD1
CDR3 protein: CASSRDRESEQYF
CDR3 DNA: TGTGCCAGCAGCAGGGACAGGGAGAGCGAGCAGTACTTC

V gene: TRBV10-3
J gene: TRBJ2-7
clone size: few
D gene: TRBD1
CDR3 protein: CAISEDRGPQEQYF
CDR3 DNA: TGTGCCATCAGTGAAGACAGGGGCCCACAGGAGCAGTACTTC

V gene: TRBV18
J gene: TRBJ1-2
clone size: -
D gene: -
CDR3 protein: CASSPLQGSDYGYTF
CDR3 DNA: TGTGCCAGCTCACCACTCCAGGGATCTGACTATGGCTACACCTTC

V gene: TRBV29-1
J gene: TRBJ2-7
clone size: few
D gene: -
CDR3 protein: CSVRQRASYEQYF
CDR3 DNA: TGCAGCGTTCGACAGAGGGCATCCTACGAGCAGTACTTC

V gene: TRBV20-1
J gene: TRBJ1-5
clone size: few
D gene: -
CDR3 protein: CSAREGAWDNQPQHF
CDR3 DNA: TGCAGTGCTAGAGAGGGGGCGTGGGACAATCAGCCCCAGCATTTT